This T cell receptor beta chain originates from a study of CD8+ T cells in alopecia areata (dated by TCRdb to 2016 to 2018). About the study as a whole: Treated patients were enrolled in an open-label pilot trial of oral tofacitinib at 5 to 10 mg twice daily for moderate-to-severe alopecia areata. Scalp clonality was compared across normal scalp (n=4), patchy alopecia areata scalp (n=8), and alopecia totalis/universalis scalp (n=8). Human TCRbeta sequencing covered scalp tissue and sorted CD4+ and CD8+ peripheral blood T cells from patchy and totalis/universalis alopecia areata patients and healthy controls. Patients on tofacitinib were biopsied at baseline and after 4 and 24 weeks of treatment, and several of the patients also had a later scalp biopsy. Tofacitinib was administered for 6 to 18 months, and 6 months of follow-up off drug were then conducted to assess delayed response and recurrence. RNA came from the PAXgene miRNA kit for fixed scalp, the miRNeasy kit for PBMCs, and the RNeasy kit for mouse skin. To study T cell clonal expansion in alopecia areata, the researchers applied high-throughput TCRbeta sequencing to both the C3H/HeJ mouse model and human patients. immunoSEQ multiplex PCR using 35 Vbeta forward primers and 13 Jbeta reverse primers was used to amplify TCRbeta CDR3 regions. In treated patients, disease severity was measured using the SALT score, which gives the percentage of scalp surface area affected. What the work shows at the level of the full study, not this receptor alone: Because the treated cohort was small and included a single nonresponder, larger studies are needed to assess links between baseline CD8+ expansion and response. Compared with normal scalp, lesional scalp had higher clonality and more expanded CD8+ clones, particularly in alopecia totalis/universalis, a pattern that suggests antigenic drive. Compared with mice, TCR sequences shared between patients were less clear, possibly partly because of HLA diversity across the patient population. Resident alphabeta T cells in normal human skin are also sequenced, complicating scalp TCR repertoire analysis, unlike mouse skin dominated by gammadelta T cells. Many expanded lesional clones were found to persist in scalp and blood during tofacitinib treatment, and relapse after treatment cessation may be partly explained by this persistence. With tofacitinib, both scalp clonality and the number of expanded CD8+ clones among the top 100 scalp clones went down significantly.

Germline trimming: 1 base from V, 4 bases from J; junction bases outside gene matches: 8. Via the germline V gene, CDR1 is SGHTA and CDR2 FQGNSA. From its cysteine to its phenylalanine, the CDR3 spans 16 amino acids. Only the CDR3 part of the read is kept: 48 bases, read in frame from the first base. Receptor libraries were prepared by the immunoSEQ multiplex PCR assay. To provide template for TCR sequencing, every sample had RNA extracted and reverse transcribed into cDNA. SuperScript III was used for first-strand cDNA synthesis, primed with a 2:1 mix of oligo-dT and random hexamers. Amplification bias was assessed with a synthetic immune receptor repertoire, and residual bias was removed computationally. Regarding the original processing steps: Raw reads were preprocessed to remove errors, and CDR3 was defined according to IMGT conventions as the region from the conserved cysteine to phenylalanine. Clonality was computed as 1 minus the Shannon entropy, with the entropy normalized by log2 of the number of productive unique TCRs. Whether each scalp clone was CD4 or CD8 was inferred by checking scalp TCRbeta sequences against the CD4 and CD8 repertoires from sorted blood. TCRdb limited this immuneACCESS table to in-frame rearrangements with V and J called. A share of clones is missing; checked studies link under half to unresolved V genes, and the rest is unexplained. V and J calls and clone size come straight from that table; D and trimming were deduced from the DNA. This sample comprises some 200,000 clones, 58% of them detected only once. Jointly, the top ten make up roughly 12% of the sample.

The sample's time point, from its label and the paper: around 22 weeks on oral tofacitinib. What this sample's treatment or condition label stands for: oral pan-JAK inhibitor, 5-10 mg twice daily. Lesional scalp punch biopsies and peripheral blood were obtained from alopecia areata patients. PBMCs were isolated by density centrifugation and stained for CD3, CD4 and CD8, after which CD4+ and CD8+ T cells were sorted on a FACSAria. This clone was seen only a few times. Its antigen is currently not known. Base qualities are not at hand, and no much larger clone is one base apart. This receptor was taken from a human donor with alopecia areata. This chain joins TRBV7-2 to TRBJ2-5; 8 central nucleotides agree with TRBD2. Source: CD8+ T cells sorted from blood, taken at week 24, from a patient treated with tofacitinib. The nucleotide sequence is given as TGTGCCAGCAGCTTAGGTTCACTAGCGGAGGGAGAGACCCAGTACTTC. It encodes CASSLGSLAEGETQYF.